The subject of this entry is one T cell receptor (beta chain). This clone was recorded only once. Its antigen remains undetermined. Nothing much larger sits one base from this clone, and base qualities are not available. V loses 4 bases, J loses 0 bases, and the germline ends lie 21 bases apart. CDR1 and CDR2 (MGHRA, YSYEKL) derive from the germline V gene. Reading from cysteine to phenylalanine, the CDR3 counts 18 amino acids. The DNA shown is the 54-base CDR3, in frame from base 1. This sample was taken from a study of cytomegalovirus exposure and HLA in healthy donors (dated 2017 in TCRdb). As for the study more broadly: An earlier analysis of under 600 of the donors reported 250 to 350 Gb of sequence data and some 120 million unique TCR beta sequences from 150 million to 200 million T cells. An early release covering more than 500 HLA-typed donors comprised about 300 gigabases of sequencing data and around 80 million unique TCR sequences. Of the 350 to 450 genotyped donors, 65% to 90% fell in the genetic ancestry cluster associated with self-reported Caucasian donors. The study aimed to test whether signatures of past pathogen exposure could be identified by cataloging public T cell receptors. The study profiled the T cell repertoires of 500 to 800 subjects by immunosequencing and related them to cytomegalovirus serostatus. Along with the roughly 710-subject first cohort, a separate validation cohort of over a hundred different subjects was used. The study combined high-throughput TCR immunosequencing, statistical association of individual TCRs with disease status, and machine learning to predict cytomegalovirus infection status. In a later analysis, previously published TCR beta repertoires from hundreds of donors were re-analyzed and high-resolution HLA genotyping was added so that TCR occurrence patterns could be studied. Rather than drawing on any new phenotypic data, the later analysis identified candidate immune exposures from TCR beta sequences and the way those sequences occurred across donors. An earlier analysis of approximately 500 of the donors applied high-throughput TCR beta sequencing to assess whether each TCR beta V gene segment acted as functional or pseudogenic. Donor age, sex, ethnicity and CMV serostatus were compiled alongside the repertoire data. Genome-wide SNP genotypes for about three fifths of the 666 donors were used in a later genetic analysis, which treated that subset as a discovery cohort. Every discovery cohort repertoire had been produced on one sequencing platform. HLA typing included class I and class II loci at four-digit resolution. The number of typed donors differed by locus: about 620-640 for A, B, C, DRB1 and DQB1; 522 for DQA1; approximately 600 for DPA1; and 450 to 480 for DPB1. Several DR-DQ haplotypes were treated as single units for association and clustering because of strong linkage in the cohort. Among 398 genotyped donors of the cohort, an average of approximately 250,000 unique TCR beta nucleotide sequences were sequenced per donor, around 18% of them non-productive. Study-wide conclusions, independent of this receptor: HLA typing was unavailable for some donors at each locus, so association tests used only the typed subset. Presence/absence analyses assumed roughly uniform sequencing depth across donors, an assumption that may not hold. An earlier analysis of around 500 of the donors showed that most TCR beta V segments appeared in productive rearrangements either about 90% or about 30% of the time, which broadly matched IMGT annotations. In a later analysis, TCR association rates were found to vary across HLA loci, with the most associated TCRs seen for DRB1 alleles and the fewest for HLA-C alleles. In both the original and validation cohorts, the classifier was reported to diagnose cytomegalovirus status with high specificity and sensitivity. Strong co-occurrence of HLA alleles, especially DR and DQ, made assigning TCR associations to individual alleles difficult. A further reported finding was that TCR beta sequences accurately predicted the HLA-A and HLA-B alleles for most subjects in the first cohort. A later genetic analysis associated a missense DCLRE1C variant with V-gene and J-gene trimming of TCR beta chains, and an independent cohort replicated the association. Compared with equally common non-associated chains, HLA-associated TCR beta chains in a later analysis were more clonally expanded and had lower generation probabilities. Only TCR beta chains were sequenced in this cohort, and the absence of alpha or paired-chain data limited detectable features. According to a later analysis, most CMV-associated TCR beta chains appeared to be HLA-restricted, and the HLA associations seemed to be driven largely by CMV exposure. A few of the identified cytomegalovirus-associated TCR beta chains were confirmed in vitro to be specific for cytomegalovirus antigens. Specific HLA alleles were associated with 15,000 to 20,000 TCR beta sequences at a false discovery rate of 0.05 in a later analysis. CMV serostatus was the only immune exposure information available for the cohort. In the study, around 150 TCR beta chains were listed as associated with cytomegalovirus. According to the authors, the approach could potentially be generalized to other disease states and immunological phenotypes. A group of highly shared sequence variants was considered likely to be a technical artifact of the sequencing pipeline. The earlier analysis of approximately 540 of the donors excluded over 15 rarely observed V segments, including chromosome 9 orphons, because counts were too low. Compared with the roughly 600-donor mean, donors in an Asian-associated ancestry cluster had fewer N-insertions in productive TCRs, according to a later genetic analysis. Most TCR sequences were seen in very few donors, while some public TCRs were found in many individuals. Several of the top co-occurrence clusters appeared to be linked to parvovirus B19, influenza, CMV and Epstein-Barr virus, according to a later analysis. Linkage disequilibrium might explain the correlated functional status among segregating V segments, but an unknown experimental factor could not be excluded. Some IMGT-functional V segments, including TRBV6-2 and TRBV6-3, could not be told apart with the 87-base-pair reads, so those segments were excluded.

The cohort consisted of hundreds of healthy bone marrow donors. At the time of sampling, every cohort member was nominally healthy, though immune exposures that went unrecorded were likely present. The donor was CMV seropositive and belonged to the group of 250 to 300 seropositive cohort members. Each donor provided a peripheral blood sample, and peripheral blood mononuclear cells were used for TCR beta sequencing. The Qiagen DNeasy Blood Extraction Kit was used to extract genomic DNA from the blood cell samples. Library generation was performed with the immunoSEQ multiplex PCR assay. The multiplex PCR relied on a mix of 60 forward primers for TCR Vbeta segments and 13 reverse primers for TCR Jbeta segments. The CDR3 region of rearranged TCR beta genes was amplified from genomic DNA by a multiplex PCR assay. The amplified TCR beta libraries were sequenced on the Illumina HiSeq System as 87-base-pair reads. The authors processed their data as follows. A later analysis counted about 80 million unique TCR beta chains across the 700 or so repertoires, and approximately 11 million of these chains were shared by at least two donors. Raw reads were error-corrected and collapsed into unique sequences by a nearest-neighbor algorithm in which closely related sequences were merged to remove PCR and sequencing errors. V, D and J gene segments were assigned by aligning CDR3 sequences to IMGT reference sequences. For a sequence to be retained, a match of at least six nucleotides to both a V gene segment and a J gene segment was required. Rearrangements were classified as productive when the CDR3 lacked stop codons and remained in frame with V and J, and all other rearrangements were classified as non-productive. CDR3 was defined by IMGT convention, running from the second conserved V-encoded cysteine to the conserved J-encoded phenylalanine. The earlier analysis of approximately 500 of the donors excluded sequences that lacked an unambiguous match to a single V gene segment. An earlier analysis of under 750 of the donors called V segments functional above 56.7% productive rearrangements and segregating when the between-donor standard deviation exceeded 5%. A statistical classification framework was built for diagnosing cytomegalovirus status from the catalog of TCR beta chain sequences. In a later analysis, V and J genes were assigned by comparing TCR nucleotide sequences against IMGT/GENE-DB human TR gene sequences. A later analysis assigned CDR3 sequences and most-parsimonious VDJ recombination scenarios with the TCRdist pipeline. In a later analysis, every TCR beta chain was defined by the combination of its CDR3 amino acid sequence and its V-gene family, and reads without a unique V-gene family were dropped. To address suspected cross-contamination and a sequencing artifact, a later analysis removed some 620 highly shared, low-generation-probability nucleotide sequences. In a later analysis, a clonal expansion index was calculated for each public chain from normalized within-repertoire ranks of inferred template counts. A later analysis computed generation probabilities with a VDJ recombination model fitted to out-of-frame rearrangements, and checked the results against IGoR. In a later analysis, TCR-TCR, TCR-HLA and TCR-CMV co-occurrence was scored with hypergeometric tests, and a repertoire-size bias correction was applied to TCR pairs. A later analysis estimated false discovery rates by permuting HLA or CMV assignments 20 times. A later analysis grouped co-occurring TCRs with DBSCAN, adding TCRdist sequence similarity when clustering within HLA-allele-positive subsets. For co-occurrence clustering, repertoires with fewer than 30,000 or more than 120,000 public chains were excluded, along with a handful of repertoires with anomalous nucleotide sharing. The clones in this table, taken by TCRdb from immuneACCESS, are in-frame only. Not every clone is retained; where verified, under half of the shortfall comes from an unresolved V gene, and the cause of the rest is unknown. That table gives V, J and clone size, and the DNA gave D and trimming. The sample table records about 150,000 clones; about 83% of these occur just once. The biggest ten clones account for approximately 13% of the sample.

This receptor was obtained from a man aged 35 to 55 in good health and CMV-seropositive. The specimen was PBMCs. The chain was built from TRBV4-1 and TRBJ1-2; TRBD1 is possibly the D segment (5 matching bases). The sequence in DNA is TGCGCCAGCAGCCTCCTTGGAGGGGTGTCCTTAGCTAACTATGGCTACACCTTC. The translation is CASSLLGGVSLANYGYTF.